A single TCR beta chain is shown here with its context. Its recognized antigen is unknown. Qualities for individual bases were not recorded, and no much larger clone is one base off. Germline trimming: 4 bases from V, 1 base from J; junction bases outside gene matches: 12. The CDR3 contains 17 residues, cysteine and phenylalanine counted. Only the CDR3 part of the read is kept: 51 bases, read in frame from the first base. Sequences SGHVS (CDR1) and FQNEAQ (CDR2) are obtained from the germline V gene. These data come from a study of CD8 T cells in Susac syndrome (dated by TCRdb to between 2019 and 2020). Background on the whole study: Of the Susac syndrome patients who were sequenced, eight or nine were in clinical remission while six had clinically active disease. At blood withdrawal, Susac syndrome patients were therapy-naive, treated with corticosteroids (with IVIg additionally given to some), or treated with IVIg alone. The study used repertoire sequencing to test whether antigen drove CD8+ T cell activation and differentiation in Susac syndrome. Clonality of the CD8+ T cell repertoire was compared between over ten healthy donors, approximately 14 Susac syndrome patients and 15 multiple sclerosis patients. Study-wide conclusions, independent of this receptor: CD8+ repertoires in Susac syndrome showed clonal expansion, which was highest in CD8+ TEMRA cells and was greater in clinically active patients than in remitting patients. The number of individuals in the TCR sequencing and HLA analysis was acknowledged as relatively small. Looking at Susac-specific public clones, the researchers identified some 15 in the total CD8+ repertoire and roughly 5 in the CD8+ TEMRA repertoire.

RNA was extracted using the RNeasy kit, and about 0.5 to 1 ug of the RNA was reverse transcribed with random hexamers. TCR beta CDR3 regions were amplified with the immunoSEQ multiplex PCR assay covering 54 Vbeta and 13 Jbeta segments. Bias from PCR amplification was corrected by using a synthetic template baseline for primer optimization and for computational correction. As for the authors' bioinformatics: Reads were annotated to V, D and J genes per IMGT and analyzed with immunoSEQ Analyzer, keeping only productive sequences. Clonality was calculated as one minus the Shannon entropy normalized by log2 of the number of productive unique sequences. Public and private clones were assessed among the 100 most prevalent clones of each patient and control. Susac-specific clones were defined as absent from healthy and MS cohorts, about 1,000 published viral clones and other ImmuneACCESS disease sequences. Starting from the raw public reads, TCRdb applied fastp trimming at Q25, assembled clones with MiXCR and retained in-frame beta chains. Rows with a matching CDR3 protein are joined into one entry that keeps the most common DNA and genes. TCRdb, rather than the study authors, made the V and J calls. The sample contains 120,000 or so distinct CDR3 sequences, more than 90% of them found a single time. The ten largest clones add up to over 0.2% of the sample.

Peripheral blood CD8+ and CD4+ T cells from healthy donors, Susac syndrome patients and multiple sclerosis patients were profiled by high-throughput TCR beta sequencing. Recently defined diagnostic criteria for definite or probable disease were met by the Susac syndrome patients. Bulk CD8+ and CD4+ T cells were purified by magnetic negative isolation, while CD8+ TEMRA cells were enriched using FACS. Blood was collected in EDTA tubes and processed within 24 hours, with PBMCs isolated through density gradient centrifugation. PBMCs intended for TCR sequencing were cryopreserved in liquid nitrogen and thawed later in a water bath at 37 degrees C. Purity of sorted or isolated CD4+, CD8+ and CD8+ TEMRA cells was at least 90%.

The TCR originated in a human donor with Susac syndrome. The rearrangement combines TRBV7-8 with TRBJ1-2; TRBD1 aligns with 7 central bases. The sequencing sample was made of CD8+ T cells from PBMCs. The CDR3 region: CASSSDRVPPHNYGYTF. The sequence in DNA is TGTGCCAGCAGCTCCGACAGGGTACCCCCCCATAACTATGGCTACACCTTC. Where the CDR3 stops, the reference TRBV7-8 and TRBJ1-2 genes take over; the full variable domain is GAGVSQSPRYKVAKRGQDVALRCDPISGHVSLFWYQQALGQGPEFLTYFQNEAQLDKSGLPSDRFFAERPEGSVSTLKIQRTQQEDSAVYLCASSSDRVPPHNYGYTFGSGTRLTVV.